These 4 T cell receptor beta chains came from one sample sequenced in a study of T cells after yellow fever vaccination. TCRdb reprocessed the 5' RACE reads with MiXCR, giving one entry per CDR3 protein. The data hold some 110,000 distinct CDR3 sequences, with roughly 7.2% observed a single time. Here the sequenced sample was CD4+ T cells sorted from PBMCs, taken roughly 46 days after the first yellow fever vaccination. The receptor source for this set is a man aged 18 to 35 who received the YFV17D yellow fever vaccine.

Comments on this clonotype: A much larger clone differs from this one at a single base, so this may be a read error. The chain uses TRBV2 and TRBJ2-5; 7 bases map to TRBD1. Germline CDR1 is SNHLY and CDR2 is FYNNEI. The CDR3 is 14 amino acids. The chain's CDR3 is CASSKTTGQEAQYF. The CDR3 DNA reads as TGTGCCAGCAGTAAAACGACAGGGCAAGAGGCCCAGTACTTC.

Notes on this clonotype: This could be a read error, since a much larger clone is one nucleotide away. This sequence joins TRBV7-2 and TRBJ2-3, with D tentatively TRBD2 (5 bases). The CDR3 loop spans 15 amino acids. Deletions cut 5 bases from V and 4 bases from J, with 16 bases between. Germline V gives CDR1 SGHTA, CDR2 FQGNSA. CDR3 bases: TGTGCCAGCAGCGTATCCATCGGGGAAGCAGATACGCAGTATTTT. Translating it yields CASSVSIGEADTQYF.

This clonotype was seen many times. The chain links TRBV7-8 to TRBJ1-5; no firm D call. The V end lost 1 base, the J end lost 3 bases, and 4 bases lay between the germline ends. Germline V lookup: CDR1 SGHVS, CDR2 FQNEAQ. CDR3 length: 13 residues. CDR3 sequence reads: CASSLGLNQPQHF. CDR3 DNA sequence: TGTGCCAGCAGCTTAGGTCTCAATCAGCCCCAGCATTTT.

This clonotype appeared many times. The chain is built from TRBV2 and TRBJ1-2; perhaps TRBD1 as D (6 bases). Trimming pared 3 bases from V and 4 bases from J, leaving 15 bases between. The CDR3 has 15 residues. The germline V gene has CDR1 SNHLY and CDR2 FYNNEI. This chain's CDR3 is CASSDRQGNTYGYTF. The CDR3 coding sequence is TGTGCCAGCAGTGACCGGCAGGGGAACACCTATGGCTACACCTTC.